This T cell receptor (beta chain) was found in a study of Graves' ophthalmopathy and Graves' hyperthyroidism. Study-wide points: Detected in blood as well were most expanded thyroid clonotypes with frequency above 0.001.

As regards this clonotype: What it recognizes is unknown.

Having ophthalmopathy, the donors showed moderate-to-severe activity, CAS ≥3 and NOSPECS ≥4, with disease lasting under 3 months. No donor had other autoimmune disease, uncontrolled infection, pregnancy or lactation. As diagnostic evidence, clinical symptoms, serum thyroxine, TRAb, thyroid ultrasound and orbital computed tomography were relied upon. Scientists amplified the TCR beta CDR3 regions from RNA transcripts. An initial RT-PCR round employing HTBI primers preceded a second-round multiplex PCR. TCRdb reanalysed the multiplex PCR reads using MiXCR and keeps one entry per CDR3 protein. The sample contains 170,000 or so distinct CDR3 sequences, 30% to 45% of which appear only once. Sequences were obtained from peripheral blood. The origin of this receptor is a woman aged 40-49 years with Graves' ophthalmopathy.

The CDR3 DNA follows: TGCAGCGGACGACAACTGAACACTGAAGCTTTCTTT. Its protein is CSGRQLNTEAFF. This chain links TRBV29-1 with TRBJ1-1; D uncertain. CDR3 length: 12 residues. The V gene's germline CDR1 is SQVTM and CDR2 ANQGSEA. Between the trimmed V and J ends, which lost 7 bases and 0 bases, there was a span of 9 bases.